A few counts support the clone carrying this T cell receptor (beta chain). Its antigen is as yet unknown. Germline V gene data show CDR1 as MNHEY and CDR2 as SVGAGI. The V end was cut by 4 bases, the J end by 5 bases, with 12 bases between. The CDR3 runs 13 residues. This sample is part of a study of Graves' ophthalmopathy and Graves' hyperthyroidism. Study overall: Hyperthyroidism was classified as stable if no ophthalmopathy occurred within 18 months of follow-up.

Study-wide findings and caveats: A 13-signature model separated ophthalmopathy from stable hyperthyroidism, reaching about 90% sensitivity and 75% to 83% specificity cross-validated.

The study excluded patients with other autoimmune diseases, uncontrolled infections, pregnancy or lactation. TCR beta CDR3 regions were amplified from RNA transcripts. The library came from an HTBI-primed first-round RT-PCR and a second-round multiplex PCR. One entry per CDR3 protein, called by TCRdb with MiXCR from the multiplex PCR reads. The sample contains over a million distinct CDR3 sequences, about two fifths of which appear only once. The chain links TRBV6-5 to TRBJ2-7; unclear D gene. The sequence was collected from an adult man with Graves' hyperthyroidism. Sequencing was carried out using peripheral blood or thyroid tissue (not recorded which). CDR3 DNA: TGTGCCAGCAGTTCCTCTACCAATAACGAGCAGTACTTC. It codes for CASSSSTNNEQYF.